This T cell receptor beta chain was documented in a study of OX40 agonist ivuxolimab in advanced cancers. Notes on this clone: Its matching antigen is unknown.

From germline, CDR1 is SGHAT and CDR2 FQNNGV. The CDR3 totals 16 residues. The V segment lost 4 bases and the J segment 0 bases; nucleotides outside the gene matches: 8. TCRdb's table, derived via immunoSEQ multiplex PCR, lists solely in-frame clones and lacks some. The sample lists about 79,000 clones, 94% seen once, with 9.6% in the top ten. General study results and limits: There was clonal expansion of CD4+ and CD8+ blood T cells by week 6 at 0.1 to 3.0 mg/kg.

V is TRBV11-2 and J is TRBJ1-1; 7 bases agree with TRBD1. The sequence came from an adult with an advanced solid tumor such as melanoma, head and neck, liver or kidney cancer. The sequencing used CD4+ or CD8+ T cells sorted from blood, collected in a trial of the OX40 agonist ivuxolimab. CDR3 nucleotides: TGTGCCAGCAGCTCAGGACAGGAAGGTATGAACACTGAAGCTTTCTTT. Translation: CASSSGQEGMNTEAFF.